These 27 T cell receptor beta chains came from one sample sequenced in a study of T cell repertoires in cytomegalovirus infection (dated by TCRdb to the late 2010s). This sample was sequenced with an Illumina HiSeq 1500. Using fastp at Q25 and MiXCR, TCRdb reprocessed the public reads and kept productive beta chains. Rows matching on CDR3 protein sequence are summarized as one entry with the most common DNA and genes. In all, the sample holds around 630,000 distinct CDR3 sequences, and more than 20% of those were seen once. The top ten constitute 6.5% to 10% of the sample. The sequenced sample consisted of CD8+ T cells from PBMCs. The receptors shown here come from a human donor in good health (CMV status not recorded). Some clones in this sample may be carry-over from other donors' samples.

V usage is TRBV13 and J usage is TRBJ2-1, with D possibly being TRBD1 (6 bases). The length of the CDR3 is 13 residues. V lost 5 bases and J 5 bases, leaving 10 bases between the germline ends. CDR1 is PRHDT and CDR2 is FYEKMQ in the germline V gene (reference sequence). CDR3 sequence reads: CASSQGINNEQFF. The CDR3 bases are TGTGCCAGCAGCCAGGGGATCAACAATGAGCAGTTCTTC.

The genes are TRBV20-1 and TRBJ2-1; D is possibly TRBD1 or TRBD2 (5 bases each). The CDR3 is made up of 16 amino acids. Germline values: CDR1 DFQATT, CDR2 SNEGSKA (reference sequence). Trimming shortened V by 1 base and J by 1 base, and 14 bases separated the two germline ends. The CDR3 DNA reads TGCAGTGCTAGAGTTCCCGGGGCCCGTTCCTACAATGAGCAGTTCTTC. This codes for CSARVPGARSYNEQFF.

This clonotype was counted only a few times. The V call is TRBV15, the J call TRBJ2-6; 11 positions match TRBD2. V dropped 0 bases and J dropped 2; count of bases not matched to a gene: 3. Per the germline V gene, CDR1 is LNHNV and CDR2 is YYDKDF (reference sequence). The CDR3 extends over 18 amino acids. The DNA of the CDR3 is TGTGCCACCAGCAGAGAAGTAGCGGGGGGGCCTGGGGCCAACGTCCTGACTTTC. It translates to CATSREVAGGPGANVLTF.

Of note for this clonotype: This may be a read error, as it is one base from a much larger clone. The chain links TRBV6-4 to TRBJ2-2; D is ambiguous. V was pared by 6 bases and J by 4 bases, with 9 bases between. Germline CDR1 is MRHNA and CDR2 is SNTAGT. The CDR3 has 13 residues. The CDR3 region is CASSFLPTGELFF. CDR3 in DNA: TGTGCCAGCAGCTTTTTACCCACCGGGGAGCTGTTTTTT.

J is TRBJ1-2 and V is TRBV20-1; no definite D call. This CDR3 spans 17 amino acids. V was shortened by 0 bases and J by 4 bases, with 21 bases between the two germline ends. Germline CDR1 and CDR2: DFQATT and SNEGSKA (reference sequence). This CDR3 reads CSARDPPGSSMAYGYTF. The CDR3 coding sequence is TGCAGTGCTAGAGATCCCCCGGGCTCCTCAATGGCCTATGGCTACACCTTC.

In this sample, this clonotype turned up many times. The rearrangement joins TRBV5-5 to TRBJ2-3; D unclear. The V end was cut by 9 bases, the J end by 6 bases, with 11 bases between. This CDR3 has 11 amino acids. Germline assignment: CDR1 SGHKS and CDR2 YYEKEE (reference sequence). CDR3 in DNA: TGTGCCACCCGTACTATGGATACGCAGTATTTT. It codes for CATRTMDTQYF. Full variable domain (rest looked up from reference TRBV5-5 and TRBJ2-3): DAGVTQSPTHLIKTRGQQVTLRCSPISGHKSVSWYQQVLGQGPQFIFQYYEKEERGRGNFPDRFSARQFPNYSSELNVNALLLGDSALYLCATRTMDTQYFGPGTRLTVL.

This clonotype occurred many times. This chain connects TRBV7-6 to TRBJ2-2; unclear D gene. This CDR3 comprises 18 residues. The ends were cut back, 5 bases at V and 1 base at J, with 20 bases in the middle. Germline CDR1 reads SGHVS; CDR2 reads FNYEAQ. As DNA, the CDR3 is TGTGCCAGCAGCCCCCGTCCCCTGCAGCCGAAGAACACCGGGGAGCTGTTTTTT. It specifies CASSPRPLQPKNTGELFF.

This clonotype was seen a handful of times. The chain couples TRBV15 to TRBJ2-1, with 8 nucleotides matching TRBD2. The CDR3 is 13 residues long. The V gene's germline CDR1 is LNHNV and CDR2 YYDKDF (reference sequence). V lost 7 bases, J lost 9 bases, and 8 bases stayed unmatched. Here the CDR3 reads CATKSGGEFEQFF. The CDR3 bases are TGTGCCACCAAAAGCGGGGGTGAGTTTGAGCAGTTCTTC.

The chain has TRBV28 and TRBJ1-1, with 10 bases aligning to TRBD1. The CDR3 runs to 14 residues. J lost 10 bases, V lost 2 bases, and 7 bases had no gene match. From germline, CDR1 is MDHEN and CDR2 SYDVKM. This chain's CDR3 is CASSLRDRGVSAFF. DNA for the CDR3: TGTGCCAGCAGTTTACGGGACAGGGGCGTTTCAGCTTTCTTT.

This chain uses TRBV7-9 with TRBJ2-7, with D possibly matching TRBD1 (5 bases). This CDR3 spans 15 amino acids. Trimming stripped 1 base from V and 6 bases from J, with 16 bases between. Germline V gene lookup returns CDR1 SEHNR and CDR2 FQNEAQ (reference sequence). As DNA, the CDR3 is TGTGCCAGCAGCTTAGTTTCCCTTCAGGGTGCCGAGCAGTACGTC. It yields the protein CASSLVSLQGAEQYV.

The chain uses TRBV18 and TRBJ2-7; 8 positions agree with TRBD1. V dropped 3 bases and J dropped 3; count of bases not matched to a gene: 4. Germline values: CDR1 KGHSH, CDR2 LQKENI. This CDR3 spans 14 amino acids. CDR3 bases: TGTGCCAGCTCACCCAGGGGGCTTAGCTACGAGCAGTACTTC. It translates to CASSPRGLSYEQYF.

This chain uses TRBV27 with TRBJ1-1; D remains unclear. Per germline, CDR1 MNHEY and CDR2 SMNVEV (reference sequence). This CDR3 is built from 16 residues. Trimming took 1 base from V and 2 from J, leaving 14 bases between them. CDR3 coding DNA: TGTGCCAGCAGTTTATGGTCTGGGGTACCTAACACTGAAGCTTTCTTT. Protein product: CASSLWSGVPNTEAFF.

The V gene is TRBV29-1, the J gene TRBJ2-1; D may correspond to TRBD1 or TRBD2 (5 bases each). The CDR3 totals 13 residues. The germline V gene has CDR1 SQVTM and CDR2 ANQGSEA. Between the trimmed V and J ends, which lost 7 bases and 10 bases, there was a span of 20 bases. The CDR3 DNA sequence: TGCAGCGGCCTGGCTAGCTGGGGGAAGGAGCAGTTCTTC. Protein: CSGLASWGKEQFF.

This clonotype was found many times. CDR3 nucleotide sequence: TGTGCCAGCAGTTACGAGGGGGGGCGTTGGACGACCGGGGAGCTGTTTTTT. Its protein is CASSYEGGRWTTGELFF. The chain joins TRBV6-5 to TRBJ2-2; TRBD2 is a possible D gene (7 bases). Germline values: CDR1 MNHEY, CDR2 SVGAGI. This CDR3 is built from 17 residues. V lost 2 bases and J lost 5, with 18 bases in between.

Many counts were recorded for this clonotype. V gene TRBV7-6 combines with J gene TRBJ2-1; 11 nucleotides match TRBD2. V lost 1 base, J lost 5 bases, and 1 base stayed unmatched. This CDR3 contains 15 residues. Germline-derived CDR1 and CDR2 are SGHVS and FNYEAQ. The CDR3 nucleotides read TGTGCCAGCAGCTTAGTGACTAGCGGGGACAATGAGCAGTTCTTC. Translation gives CASSLVTSGDNEQFF.

This clonotype turned up a few times. The V and J genes are TRBV28 and TRBJ2-7; 10 bases line up with TRBD2. The CDR3 contains 11 residues. Germline V CDR1 and CDR2: MDHEN, SYDVKM. With V trimmed by 11 bases and J by 5 bases, 3 bases remained unmatched. The CDR3 spells CASGTSDEQYV. As DNA, the CDR3 is TGTGCCTCGGGGACTAGCGACGAGCAGTACGTC.

This clonotype was picked up a small number of times. This chain uses TRBV7-9 with TRBJ2-1, with 10 bases matching TRBD2. CDR1 is SEHNR, CDR2 FQNEAQ, per germline (reference sequence). J lost 5 bases, V lost 1 base, and 5 bases had no gene match. The CDR3 is made up of 16 amino acids. CDR3 sequence (DNA): TGTGCCAGCAGCTTAGTTAGCGGGGGGCCACACAATGAGCAGTTCTTC. It translates to CASSLVSGGPHNEQFF.

In its sample, this clonotype was seen a few times. The chain couples TRBV24-1 to TRBJ2-1; 9 bases are shared with TRBD1. The CDR3 sequence is 21 residues long. From germline, CDR1 is KGHDR and CDR2 SFDVKD. V dropped 4 bases and J dropped 0; count of bases not matched to a gene: 18. CDR3 DNA sequence: TGTGCCACCAGTGACCGAGCTACAGGGGGCCCTGACCCGAGCTCCTACAATGAGCAGTTCTTC. Protein product: CATSDRATGGPDPSSYNEQFF.

This chain joins TRBV5-6 and TRBJ2-7; D gene unclear. V was trimmed by 4 bases and J by 4 bases, leaving 6 bases between them. The CDR3 has 11 residues. Germline CDR1 and CDR2: SGHDT and YYEEEE. The CDR3 loop is CASSRRYEQYV. The CDR3 nucleotides are TGTGCCAGCAGCCGTAGGTACGAGCAGTACGTC.

This clonotype occurred many times. The chain has TRBV12-3 or TRBV12-4 and TRBJ1-5, with a weak D call TRBD1 (5 bases). This CDR3 contains 15 residues. V gave up 6 bases and J gave up 1 base, with 13 bases separating them. The CDR3 protein is CASSSGTESNQPQHF. The CDR3, as DNA: TGTGCCAGCAGCTCCGGGACCGAGAGCAATCAGCCCCAGCATTTT.

This clonotype was detected once. The chain joins TRBV6-8 to TRBJ2-1; D is uncertain. This CDR3 is 16 amino acids long. Trimming pared 2 bases from V and 0 bases from J, leaving 11 bases between. CDR1 is MNHGY and CDR2 is SAAAGT in the germline V gene. Written as DNA, the CDR3 is TGTGCCAGCAGTTACGACGGGTACAGCTCCTACAATGAGCAGTTCTTC. The encoded protein is CASSYDGYSSYNEQFF.

This clonotype was seen more than once but under ten times. The rearrangement joins TRBV28 to TRBJ2-1; 10 bases fit TRBD1. The CDR3 consists of 16 residues. Germline CDR1 and CDR2: MDHEN and SYDVKM. The V segment lost 5 bases and the J segment 2 bases; nucleotides outside the gene matches: 6. The CDR3: CASSGAGTGAYNEQFF. Written as DNA, the CDR3 is TGTGCCAGCAGTGGAGCCGGGACAGGGGCCTACAATGAGCAGTTCTTC.

Many counts were recorded for this clonotype. The chain uses TRBV7-8 and TRBJ2-1, with 11 bases aligning to TRBD1. Germline V gives CDR1 SGHVS, CDR2 FQNEAQ. V shed 3 bases, J shed 7 bases, and the junction held 5 bases outside the gene matches. This CDR3 has 15 residues. CDR3 sequence reads: CASSFGQGADNEQFF. CDR3 DNA sequence: TGTGCCAGCAGCTTTGGACAGGGGGCTGATAATGAGCAGTTCTTC.

There are a few counts of this clonotype. The chain has TRBV5-4 and TRBJ2-1; TRBD2 agrees at 9 bases. Per the germline V gene, CDR1 is SGHNT and CDR2 is YYREEE (reference sequence). J lost 1 base, V lost 2 bases, and 1 base had no gene match. The CDR3 extends over 15 amino acids. The CDR3 bases are TGTGCCAGCAGCTTCGCGGGGGGGTCCTACAATGAGCAGTTCTTC. Translated, it gives CASSFAGGSYNEQFF. Together with reference TRBV5-4 and TRBJ2-1, the CDR3 gives the full variable domain: ETGVTQSPTHLIKTRGQQVTLRCSSQSGHNTVSWYQQALGQGPQFIFQYYREEENGRGNFPPRFSGLQFPNYSSELNVNALELDDSALYLCASSFAGGSYNEQFFGPGTRLTVL.

The chain combines TRBV18 with TRBJ1-5; D not certain. CDR3 size: 13 residues. Trimming pared 5 bases from V and 2 bases from J, leaving 7 bases between. Germline CDR1 reads KGHSH; CDR2 reads LQKENI. The CDR3: CASSVAGNQPQHF. CDR3 coding DNA: TGTGCCAGCTCAGTCGCAGGCAATCAGCCCCAGCATTTT. Based on the CDR3 plus reference TRBV18 and TRBJ1-5, the full variable domain is NAGVMQNPRHLVRRRGQEARLRCSPMKGHSHVYWYRQLPEEGLKFMVYLQKENIIDESGMPKERFSAEFPKEGPSILRIQQVVRGDSAAYFCASSVAGNQPQHFGDGTRLSIL.

This clonotype turned up a few times. The chain employs TRBV20-1 and TRBJ1-5, with 9 bases identical to TRBD1. With 0 bases clipped from V and 7 bases from J, the junction kept 4 bases outside the gene matches. Per the germline V gene, CDR1 is DFQATT and CDR2 is SNEGSKA (reference sequence). CDR3 length: 14 amino acids. The CDR3 nucleotides are TGCAGTGCTAGAGATACAGGGGGCGACCAGCCCCAGCATTTT. Translating gives CSARDTGGDQPQHF.

The chain joins TRBV5-5 to TRBJ2-3, with D tentatively TRBD1 (5 bases). The CDR3 spans 14 residues. Germline V lookup: CDR1 SGHKS, CDR2 YYEKEE (reference sequence). V was clipped by 3 bases and J by 5 bases, with 13 bases between them. The CDR3 spells CASSYLGPQDTQYF. For the CDR3, the DNA is TGTGCCAGCAGCTACTTGGGGCCCCAAGATACGCAGTATTTT.